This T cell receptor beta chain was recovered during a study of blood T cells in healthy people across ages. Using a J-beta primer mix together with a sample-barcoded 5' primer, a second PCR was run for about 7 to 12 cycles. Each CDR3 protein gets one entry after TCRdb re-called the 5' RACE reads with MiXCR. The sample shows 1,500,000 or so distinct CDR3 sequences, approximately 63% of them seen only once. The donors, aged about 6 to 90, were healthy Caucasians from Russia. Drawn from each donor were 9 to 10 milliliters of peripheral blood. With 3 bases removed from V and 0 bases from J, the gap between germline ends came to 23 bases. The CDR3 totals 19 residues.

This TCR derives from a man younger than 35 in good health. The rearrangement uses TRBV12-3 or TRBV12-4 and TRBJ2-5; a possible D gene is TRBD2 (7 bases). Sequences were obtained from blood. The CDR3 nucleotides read TGTGCCAGCAGTTTGGGTCTTTGGACAGACCGGGGGGACCAAGAGACCCAGTACTTC. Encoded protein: CASSLGLWTDRGDQETQYF.